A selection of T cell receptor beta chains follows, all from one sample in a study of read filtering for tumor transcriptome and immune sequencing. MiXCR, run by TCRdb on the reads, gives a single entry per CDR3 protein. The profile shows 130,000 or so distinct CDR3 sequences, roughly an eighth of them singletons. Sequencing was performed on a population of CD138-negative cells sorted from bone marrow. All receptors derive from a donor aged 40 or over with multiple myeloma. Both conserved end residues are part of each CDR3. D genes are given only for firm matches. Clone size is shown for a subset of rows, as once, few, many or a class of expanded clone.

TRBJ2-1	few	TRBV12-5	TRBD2	CASGLAGAYNEQFF	TGTGCTAGTGGTCTAGCGGGAGCCTACAATGAGCAGTTCTTC
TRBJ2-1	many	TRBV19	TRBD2	CASSIDTGTSGSSAYNEQFF	TGTGCCAGTAGTATAGACACCGGGACTAGCGGGAGTAGCGCCTACAATGAGCAGTTCTTC
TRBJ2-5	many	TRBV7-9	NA	CASSSPPAGAWETQYF	TGTGCCAGCAGCTCCCCCCCCGCGGGGGCGTGGGAGACCCAGTACTTC
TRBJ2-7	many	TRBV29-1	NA	CSVVWREAAYEQYF	TGCAGCGTTGTATGGAGGGAGGCGGCCTACGAGCAGTACTTC
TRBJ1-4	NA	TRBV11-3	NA	CASSHRWTIANEKLFF	TGTGCCAGCAGCCATCGATGGACAATAGCTAATGAAAAACTGTTTTTT
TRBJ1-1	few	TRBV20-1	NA	CSPRSVRVLNTEAFF	TGCAGTCCCCGGTCGGTTCGGGTTTTGAACACTGAAGCTTTCTTT
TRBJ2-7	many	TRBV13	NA	CASSLGDGKLREQYF	TGTGCCAGCAGCTTAGGTGACGGCAAATTGCGCGAGCAGTACTTC
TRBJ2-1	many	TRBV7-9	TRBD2	CASSPGGMGQFF	TGTGCCAGCAGCCCGGGGGGAATGGGGCAGTTCTTC
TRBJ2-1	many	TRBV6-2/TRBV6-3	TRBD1	CASSSPGTGKGVNEQFF	TGTGCCAGCAGCAGTCCCGGGACAGGGAAGGGAGTTAATGAGCAGTTCTTC
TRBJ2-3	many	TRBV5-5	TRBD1	CASSSSSQGRATDTQYF	TGTGCCAGCAGCTCCTCATCACAGGGGAGAGCGACAGATACGCAGTATTTT
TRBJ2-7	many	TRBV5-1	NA	CASSFMLGTSSLAIHEQYF	TGCGCCAGCAGCTTCATGCTCGGGACGTCCTCGTTAGCTATCCACGAGCAGTACTTC
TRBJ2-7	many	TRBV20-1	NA	CSAHPQDSSYEQYF	TGCAGTGCCCACCCCCAGGATAGCTCCTACGAGCAGTACTTC
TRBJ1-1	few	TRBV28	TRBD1	CASSQTGGGAFF	TGTGCCAGCAGTCAAACAGGGGGGGGAGCTTTCTTT
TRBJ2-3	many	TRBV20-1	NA	CSARDFRSTDTQYF	TGCAGTGCTAGAGATTTTCGTAGCACAGATACGCAGTATTTT
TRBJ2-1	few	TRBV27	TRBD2	CASSLTSGRGYNEQFF	TGTGCCAGCAGTTTAACTAGCGGGAGGGGATACAATGAGCAGTTCTTC
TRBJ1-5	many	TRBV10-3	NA	CAIRGTENQPQHF	TGTGCCATCAGGGGTACGGAAAATCAGCCCCAGCATTTT
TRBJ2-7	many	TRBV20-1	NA	CSAGSFQGSRSYEQYF	TGCAGTGCTGGATCGTTTCAGGGGTCTCGATCCTACGAGCAGTACTTC
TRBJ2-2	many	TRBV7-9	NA	CASSLASDTGELFF	TGTGCCAGCAGCTTAGCGTCCGACACCGGGGAGCTGTTTTTT
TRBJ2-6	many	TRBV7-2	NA	CASSFLSGANVLTF	TGTGCCAGCAGCTTTTTATCTGGGGCCAACGTCCTGACTTTC
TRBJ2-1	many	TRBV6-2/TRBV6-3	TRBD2	CASSYFWASGSHEQFF	TGTGCCAGCAGTTATTTTTGGGCTAGCGGGAGTCATGAGCAGTTCTTC
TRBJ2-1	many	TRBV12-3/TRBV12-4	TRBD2	CASSLLAGAYNEQFF	TGTGCCAGCAGTTTACTAGCGGGTGCATACAATGAGCAGTTCTTC
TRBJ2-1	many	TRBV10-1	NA	CASSESRGRLSYNEQFF	TGCGCCAGCAGTGAAAGTAGGGGTCGCCTCTCCTACAATGAGCAGTTCTTC
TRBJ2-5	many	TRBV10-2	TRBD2	CATREGRNQETQYF	TGCGCCACTCGGGAGGGTCGAAACCAAGAGACCCAGTACTTC
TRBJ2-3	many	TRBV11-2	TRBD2	CASSTLSGSGRLPRQYF	TGTGCCAGCAGCACCCTATCGGGCAGCGGGAGATTACCTAGGCAGTATTTT
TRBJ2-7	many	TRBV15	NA	CATSSSPSGEQYF	TGTGCCACCAGCAGCAGTCCCTCTGGTGAGCAGTACTTC
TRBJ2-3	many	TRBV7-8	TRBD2	CASSSRTSGRTDTQYF	TGTGCCAGCAGCTCCCGGACTAGCGGGAGAACAGATACGCAGTATTTT
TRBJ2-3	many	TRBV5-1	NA	CASSLNGDGTDTQYF	TGCGCCAGCAGCTTGAATGGGGATGGCACAGATACGCAGTATTTT
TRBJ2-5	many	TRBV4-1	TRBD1	CASSQFGDRRETQYF	TGCGCCAGCAGCCAATTCGGGGACAGGAGAGAGACCCAGTACTTC
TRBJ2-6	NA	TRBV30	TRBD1	CAPYRGTPRSGANVLTF	TGTGCCCCATACAGGGGAACCCCACGCTCTGGGGCCAACGTCCTGACTTTC